These T cell receptor beta chains were read from a single sample in a study of control samples from healthy donors and cancer patients. Generated by immunoSEQ multiplex PCR, the TCRdb table keeps only in-frame clones and is missing some. The top ten hold roughly 13% of the sample, which has some 58,000 clones, 87% seen once. Input material: PBMCs. These receptor sequences come from an older woman with lung cancer. The CDR3 runs from the conserved cysteine through the conserved F or W. D genes are given only for firm matches. Only part of the rows carry a size: once, few, many, or a class if the clone is expanded.

D: -; J: TRBJ2-1; size: -; V: TRBV5-1; DNA: TGCGCCAGCAGCTTGACACTGTACAATGAGCAGTTCTTC; CDR3: CASSLTLYNEQFF
D: -; J: TRBJ2-1; size: -; V: TRBV11-3; DNA: TGTGCCAGCAGCTCGACGGGGTTGGACAATGAGCAGTTCTTC; CDR3: CASSSTGLDNEQFF
D: TRBD1; J: TRBJ1-1; size: once; V: TRBV5-8; DNA: TGTGCCAGCAGCCTCGGACAGGGAATCGAAGCTTTCTTT; CDR3: CASSLGQGIEAFF
D: -; J: TRBJ2-7; size: -; V: TRBV4-1; DNA: TGCGCCAGCAGCCAATCGGCCGGCTACGAGCAGTACTTC; CDR3: CASSQSAGYEQYF
D: -; J: TRBJ2-7; size: -; V: TRBV6-1; DNA: TGTGCCAGCAGTGAGCCGGGTCCCTACGAGCAGTACTTC; CDR3: CASSEPGPYEQYF
D: -; J: TRBJ1-3; size: -; V: TRBV6-5; DNA: TGTGCCAGCAGTAGGGGATCGCCTGGAAACACCATATATTTT; CDR3: CASSRGSPGNTIYF
D: -; J: TRBJ2-3; size: -; V: TRBV5-6; DNA: TGTGCCAGCAGCTTGGGATCGACGGTTATTCAGGATACGCAGTATTTT; CDR3: CASSLGSTVIQDTQYF
D: -; J: TRBJ1-1; size: -; V: TRBV12-3/TRBV12-4; DNA: TGTGCCAGCAGTTTAGCACAGGGAACTGAAGCTTTCTTT; CDR3: CASSLAQGTEAFF
D: TRBD1; J: TRBJ1-1; size: -; V: TRBV28; DNA: TGTGCCAGCAGGGTGGACAGGAGGAACACTGAAGCTTTCTTT; CDR3: CASRVDRRNTEAFF
D: -; J: TRBJ1-1; size: once; V: TRBV7-8; DNA: TGTGCCAGCGCCCTCGCGGGCTTGGGCACTGAAGCTTTCTTT; CDR3: CASALAGLGTEAFF
D: -; J: TRBJ2-5; size: -; V: TRBV12-3/TRBV12-4; DNA: TGTGCCAGCAGCCAAACCCCAAGTGGGACCCAGTACTTC; CDR3: CASSQTPSGTQYF
D: -; J: TRBJ2-7; size: -; V: TRBV7-9; DNA: TGTGCCAGCAGCTTAACCAGGCAGACCTACGAGCAGTACTTC; CDR3: CASSLTRQTYEQYF
D: -; J: TRBJ2-1; size: -; V: TRBV5-4; DNA: TGTGCCAGCAGCTTGGGGTTTGGGGGAGGGGGCGATGAGCAGTTCTTC; CDR3: CASSLGFGGGGDEQFF
D: TRBD2; J: TRBJ2-1; size: -; V: TRBV11-1; DNA: TGTGCCAGCAGCCTGGGACTAGCGGGGGATAATGAGCAGTTCTTC; CDR3: CASSLGLAGDNEQFF
D: -; J: TRBJ2-2; size: -; V: TRBV7-8; DNA: TGTGCCAGCAGCATAGTGTACACCGGGGAGCTGTTTTTT; CDR3: CASSIVYTGELFF
D: -; J: TRBJ1-1; size: -; V: TRBV2; DNA: TGTGCCAGCAAGTACGACACTGAAGCTTTCTTT; CDR3: CASKYDTEAFF
D: TRBD2; J: TRBJ2-1; size: few; V: TRBV5-4; DNA: TGTGCCAGCAGCTTGGCCGGGAGGGCGAGGAATGAGCAGTTCTTC; CDR3: CASSLAGRARNEQFF
D: -; J: TRBJ1-2; size: once; V: TRBV28; DNA: TGTGCCAGCAGTTTTAGAGGCCCAGGGAATGCTAACTATGGCTACACCTTC; CDR3: CASSFRGPGNANYGYTF
D: -; J: TRBJ2-1; size: -; V: TRBV5-6; DNA: TGTGCCAGCAGCTTTGGGGGTGCCTCCTACAATGAGCAGTTCTTC; CDR3: CASSFGGASYNEQFF
D: -; J: TRBJ1-5; size: -; V: TRBV5-1; DNA: TGCGCCAGCAGTGTGGCAGGACAGTACAATCAGCCCCAGCATTTT; CDR3: CASSVAGQYNQPQHF
D: -; J: TRBJ1-2; size: -; V: TRBV2; DNA: TGTGCCAGCAGTGAAAGAGACTATGGCTACACCTTC; CDR3: CASSERDYGYTF
D: -; J: TRBJ1-1; size: -; V: TRBV4-1; DNA: TGCGCCAGCAGCCAAGTAGCGGGTGTGGGCACTGAAGCTTTCTTT; CDR3: CASSQVAGVGTEAFF
D: TRBD1; J: TRBJ1-4; size: -; V: TRBV18; DNA: TGTGCCAGCTCACTCATCGGGACAGGGGACGAAAAACTGTTTTTT; CDR3: CASSLIGTGDEKLFF
D: TRBD1; J: TRBJ2-6; size: -; V: TRBV27; DNA: TGTGCCAGCAGTTTAAAGACTTACAGGGGTTCTGGGGCCAACGTCCTGACTTTC; CDR3: CASSLKTYRGSGANVLTF
D: -; J: TRBJ1-1; size: -; V: TRBV6-5; DNA: TGTGCCGCTCAGAGAGGAGGCACTGAAGCTTTCTTT; CDR3: CAAQRGGTEAFF
D: -; J: TRBJ2-3; size: -; V: TRBV6-4; DNA: TGTGCCAGCAGTGTCTCTCTAACCACAGATACGCAGTATTTT; CDR3: CASSVSLTTDTQYF
D: -; J: TRBJ2-1; size: -; V: TRBV3-1/TRBV3-2; DNA: TGTGCCAGCAGCCAAGAGCCGCGGGATGAGCAGTTCTTC; CDR3: CASSQEPRDEQFF
D: -; J: TRBJ2-2; size: -; V: TRBV4-1; DNA: TGCGCCAGCAGCCAAGCCTTTAGCCCTAACACCGGGGAGCTGTTTTTT; CDR3: CASSQAFSPNTGELFF
D: TRBD2; J: TRBJ2-1; size: -; V: TRBV10-2; DNA: TGCGCCAGCAGAGGACTAGCCGAGACATACAATGAGCAGTTCTTC; CDR3: CASRGLAETYNEQFF
D: TRBD2; J: TRBJ2-5; size: once; V: TRBV2; DNA: TGTGCCAGCGGTGGGACTAGCGGGTACCAAGAGACCCAGTACTTC; CDR3: CASGGTSGYQETQYF
D: -; J: TRBJ1-3; size: -; V: TRBV7-6; DNA: TGTGCCAGCAGCCGTGGGGCGGTCTCTGGAAACACCATATATTTT; CDR3: CASSRGAVSGNTIYF
D: TRBD2; J: TRBJ2-1; size: -; V: TRBV5-1; DNA: TGCGCCAGCAGCTTGGAGGTCGGGAGGGCCTACAATGAGCAGTTCTTC; CDR3: CASSLEVGRAYNEQFF
D: -; J: TRBJ1-2; size: once; V: TRBV6-6; DNA: TGTGCCAGCAGTTACTCCGGGGGGGAATGGGGCTACACCTTC; CDR3: CASSYSGGEWGYTF
D: -; J: TRBJ2-7; size: -; V: TRBV18; DNA: TGTGCCAGCTCACCACCGACCCCAGGGAGCTACGAGCAGTACTTC; CDR3: CASSPPTPGSYEQYF
D: TRBD2; J: TRBJ2-3; size: -; V: TRBV6-5; DNA: TGTGCCAGCAGCCTAGCTAGCGGAGGTGCAGATACGCAGTATTTT; CDR3: CASSLASGGADTQYF
D: TRBD2; J: TRBJ2-1; size: -; V: TRBV18; DNA: TGTGCCAGCTCACCAGCTAGCGGGGGGACCTACAATGAGCAGTTCTTC; CDR3: CASSPASGGTYNEQFF
D: TRBD1; J: TRBJ2-1; size: -; V: TRBV11-1; DNA: TGTGCCAGCAGCCCGACAGGGAATGAGCAGTTCTTC; CDR3: CASSPTGNEQFF
D: -; J: TRBJ1-6; size: few; V: TRBV7-8; DNA: TGTGCCAGCAGCTTAAGCTTGGGAGGCAGTTCACCCCTCCACTTT; CDR3: CASSLSLGGSSPLHF
D: -; J: TRBJ2-2; size: -; V: TRBV28; DNA: TGTGCCAGCAGGCCTTCAGCGGCGAGAGCCGGGGAGCTGTTTTTT; CDR3: CASRPSAARAGELFF
D: -; J: TRBJ2-7; size: -; V: TRBV6-5; DNA: TGTGCCAGCAGTTACTCGCTTGAGGGCACCTACGAGCAGTACTTC; CDR3: CASSYSLEGTYEQYF
D: -; J: TRBJ2-6; size: -; V: TRBV16; DNA: TGTGCCAGCAGCCAATCGTTCTCTGGGGCCAACGTCCTGACTTTC; CDR3: CASSQSFSGANVLTF
D: -; J: TRBJ1-5; size: -; V: TRBV27; DNA: TGTGCCAGCAGGGACGATAGCAATCAGCCCCAGCATTTT; CDR3: CASRDDSNQPQHF
D: -; J: TRBJ1-5; size: few; V: TRBV19; DNA: TGTGCCAGTAGTTCAGGGAGAGAGGTGTTCTTGGGGCCCCAGCATTTT; CDR3: CASSSGREVFLGPQHF
D: -; J: TRBJ2-6; size: -; V: TRBV6-5; DNA: TGTGCCAGCAGTTTGACCCGTATTTCTGGGGCCAACGTCCTGACTTTC; CDR3: CASSLTRISGANVLTF
D: -; J: TRBJ2-7; size: few; V: TRBV19; DNA: TGTGCCAGTAGTATCGGTGTACTCTACGAGCAGTACTTC; CDR3: CASSIGVLYEQYF
D: -; J: TRBJ1-5; size: -; V: TRBV7-8; DNA: TGTGCCAGCAGCTTAGAGCACTATAGCAATCAGCCCCAGCATTTT; CDR3: CASSLEHYSNQPQHF
D: -; J: TRBJ2-7; size: -; V: TRBV28; DNA: TGTGCCAGCAGCACTCATGGAAAATACGAGCAGTACTTC; CDR3: CASSTHGKYEQYF
D: -; J: TRBJ1-3; size: -; V: TRBV11-2; DNA: TGTGCCAGCAGCTTAGGATCATCGAGGAACACCATATATTTT; CDR3: CASSLGSSRNTIYF
D: -; J: TRBJ2-5; size: -; V: TRBV14; DNA: TGTGCCAGCAGTGATATCGGCTTCTTCGAGACCCAGTACTTC; CDR3: CASSDIGFFETQYF
D: -; J: TRBJ2-2; size: -; V: TRBV5-5; DNA: TGTGCCAGCAGCTTGGCCTTTTCGAACACCGGGGAGCTGTTTTTT; CDR3: CASSLAFSNTGELFF
D: -; J: TRBJ1-6; size: few; V: TRBV19; DNA: TGTGCCAGTAGTATAGCGGGGGTCGGTAATTCACCCCTCCACTTT; CDR3: CASSIAGVGNSPLHF
D: -; J: TRBJ1-2; size: -; V: TRBV3-1/TRBV3-2; DNA: TGTGCCAGCAGCCAAGATAGTAAAGGGCGCGGCTACACCTTC; CDR3: CASSQDSKGRGYTF
D: -; J: TRBJ2-7; size: -; V: TRBV28; DNA: TGTGCCAGCAGTTTGGGGAGTATCCCCTACGAGCAGTACTTC; CDR3: CASSLGSIPYEQYF
D: TRBD1; J: TRBJ1-4; size: -; V: TRBV7-9; DNA: TGTGCCAGCAGCTTAGGGACAGGGGCCCTTGAAAAACTGTTTTTT; CDR3: CASSLGTGALEKLFF
D: TRBD1; J: TRBJ1-1; size: -; V: TRBV5-1; DNA: TGCGCCAGCAGGGGGACGGGGACAGCCTTAACTGAAGCTTTCTTT; CDR3: CASRGTGTALTEAFF
D: TRBD2; J: TRBJ2-1; size: -; V: TRBV5-1; DNA: TGCGCCAGCAGCTTCGGTAGCGGGGGGACCAATGAGCAGTTCTTC; CDR3: CASSFGSGGTNEQFF
D: TRBD1; J: TRBJ1-5; size: -; V: TRBV18; DNA: TGTGCCAGCTCACCAGGACCGGGACAGGGGGACAATCAGCCCCAGCATTTT; CDR3: CASSPGPGQGDNQPQHF
D: -; J: TRBJ1-6; size: -; V: TRBV12-3/TRBV12-4; DNA: TGTGCCAGCAGTTTCGTGGGGGATTCACCCCTCCACTTT; CDR3: CASSFVGDSPLHF
D: -; J: TRBJ1-5; size: -; V: TRBV3-1/TRBV3-2; DNA: TGTGCCAGCAGCCAAGCGACGCACCAGCCCCAGCATTTT; CDR3: CASSQATHQPQHF
D: -; J: TRBJ2-3; size: -; V: TRBV7-8; DNA: TGTGCCAGCAGCTTAGCGACTGATACGCAGTATTTT; CDR3: CASSLATDTQYF